Shown below are 29 T cell receptor beta chains from a single sample sequenced in a study of blood T cell repertoires in COVID-19. The protocol was immunoSEQ multiplex PCR, while the TCRdb copy is restricted to in-frame clones and leaves out a portion. Of about 340,000 clones in the sample, more than 85% were seen once. The sample comprised PBMCs or T cells enriched from blood (not recorded which). The receptors shown here come from a woman aged 25 to 45 who had recovered from COVID-19.

This chain links TRBV7-8 with TRBJ1-2, with D perhaps TRBD1 (6 bases). Germline V lookup: CDR1 SGHVS, CDR2 FQNEAQ. This CDR3 has 15 amino acids. The ends were cut back, 3 bases at V and 4 bases at J, with 15 bases in the middle. CDR3 in amino acids: CASSLAQGLGYGYTF. Written as DNA, the CDR3 is TGTGCCAGCAGCTTGGCTCAGGGGTTGGGCTATGGCTACACCTTC.

The gene calls are TRBV5-1 and TRBJ2-5; 9 bases line up with TRBD1. Germline CDR1 and CDR2: SGHRS and YFSETQ. The CDR3 length is 15 residues. The J segment lost 4 bases and the V segment lost 4 bases, leaving 8 bases of the junction unmatched. CDR3 in amino acids: CASSRRVTGGETQYF. The CDR3 DNA reads TGCGCCAGCAGCCGTAGAGTGACAGGGGGAGAGACCCAGTACTTC.

CDR3 sequence reads: CASSSSGQADGYTF. In nucleotides, the CDR3 is TGTGCCAGCAGCTCGAGCGGACAGGCGGATGGCTACACCTTC. This chain uses TRBV9 with TRBJ1-2, with 7 bases lining up with TRBD1. CDR3 size: 14 residues. CDR1 and CDR2 from the germline V gene are SGDLS and YYNGEE. V was clipped by 4 bases and J by 6 bases; unmatched bases: 9.

This clone was picked up one time. V usage is TRBV7-2 and J usage is TRBJ1-5; tentative D call: TRBD1 (5 bases). V shed 3 bases and J shed 6 bases, with 12 bases lying between them. The CDR3 spans 14 residues. Germline V CDR1 and CDR2: SGHTA, FQGNSA. CDR3 coding DNA: TGTGCCAGCAGCTTGCTGCAGGGCGGTCAGCCCCAGCATTTT. Protein sequence: CASSLLQGGQPQHF.

This clone came up a few times. Other nucleotide sequences in the sample specify the same CDR3. The chain joins TRBV5-4 to TRBJ1-2; D is uncertain. V gave up 0 bases and J gave up 1 base, with 4 bases separating them. CDR3 length equals 13 residues. CDR1 is SGHNT, CDR2 YYREEE, per germline (reference sequence). The CDR3 loop is CASSLDSNYGYTF. DNA of the CDR3: TGTGCCAGCAGCTTGGACAGTAACTATGGCTACACCTTC.

This clone was seen a few times. The V gene is TRBV28, the J gene TRBJ2-7, with D uncertain. Germline V lookup: CDR1 MDHEN, CDR2 SYDVKM. The V end was cut by 2 bases, the J end by 4 bases, with 6 bases between. This CDR3 is built from 12 residues. The CDR3 reads CASSLSRYEQYF. The CDR3 DNA reads as TGTGCCAGCAGTTTAAGCCGTTACGAGCAGTACTTC.

The chain links TRBV6-5 to TRBJ2-3; 7 positions agree with TRBD2. Germline V gives CDR1 MNHEY, CDR2 SVGAGI. This CDR3 has 14 residues. V shed 6 bases, J shed 6 bases, and the junction held 9 bases outside the gene matches. The CDR3 is CASRIREAVDTQYF. The CDR3 coding sequence is TGTGCCAGCAGAATCCGGGAGGCCGTCGATACGCAGTATTTT.

This sequence joins TRBV4-1 and TRBJ2-6; D might be TRBD1 (6 bases). The V gene lost 1 base and the J gene lost 1 base, with 8 bases spanning the gap. CDR1 and CDR2 (germline): MGHRA, YSYEKL. The CDR3 is made up of 16 amino acids. For the CDR3, the DNA is TGCGCCAGCAGCCAAGTCCAGGGGTCTGGGGCCAACGTCCTGACTTTC. It specifies CASSQVQGSGANVLTF.

The chain recombines TRBV12-1 with TRBJ2-5; TRBD2 is the table's D call and was not checked against the DNA. TRBV12-1 is given as a pseudogene. The CDR3 is 11 residues long. The CDR3 region is CARRSEETQYF. CDR3 nucleotide sequence: TGTGCCAGACGGTCGGAAGAGACCCAGTACTTC.

The V gene is TRBV28, the J gene TRBJ1-3; no reliable D call. Trimming pared 5 bases from V and 0 bases from J, leaving 2 bases between. CDR1 and CDR2 from the germline V gene are MDHEN and SYDVKM. This CDR3 is 12 amino acids long. The CDR3 bases are TGTGCCAGCAGTCGCTCTGGAAACACCATATATTTT. This sequence encodes CASSRSGNTIYF.

Here the CDR3 reads CASSLGGNSPLHF. The CDR3 nucleotides read TGTGCCAGCAGTTTGGGCGGGAATTCACCCCTCCACTTT. The chain recombines TRBV28 with TRBJ1-6; D gene ambiguous. The CDR3 extends over 13 amino acids. Per the germline V gene, CDR1 is MDHEN and CDR2 is SYDVKM. V was shortened by 3 bases and J by 7 bases, with 7 bases between the two germline ends.

This clone was seen only a few times. The CDR3 DNA reads TGTGCCTGGAGTGTACGTCAGAAGAACTACGAGCAGTACTTC. Protein: CAWSVRQKNYEQYF. This chain joins TRBV30 and TRBJ2-7; D is undetermined. This CDR3 has 14 residues. V was trimmed by 0 bases and J by 3 bases, leaving 12 bases between them. In germline, CDR1 is GTSNPN, CDR2 SVGIG (reference sequence).

The V gene is TRBV7-2, the J gene TRBJ1-3; possible D gene TRBD1, 6 bases. The germline V gene encodes CDR1 SGHTA and CDR2 FQGNSA. V was pared by 5 bases and J by 0 bases, with 8 bases between. This CDR3 contains 14 residues. The DNA for the CDR3 is TGTGCCAGCAGCCAACAGGGCTCTGGAAACACCATATATTTT. This gives the protein CASSQQGSGNTIYF.

This clone has just one count. V and J are TRBV7-9 and TRBJ1-2, with 11 bases aligning to TRBD1. J gave up 8 bases and V 1 base, and 9 bases lay outside the gene matches. In germline, CDR1 is SEHNR, CDR2 FQNEAQ (reference sequence). This CDR3 comprises 16 residues. The CDR3 region is CASSLVADRGRRGYTF. In DNA form, the CDR3 reads TGTGCCAGCAGCTTAGTAGCGGACAGGGGGCGAAGGGGCTACACCTTC.

V and J are TRBV19 and TRBJ2-1, with D possibly being TRBD2 (6 bases). V was pared by 3 bases and J by 5 bases, with 14 bases between. CDR3 length equals 15 residues. Germline CDR1 reads LNHDA; CDR2 reads SQIVND (reference sequence). This CDR3 reads CASSITGRVNNEQFF. The CDR3 DNA follows: TGTGCCAGTAGTATCACCGGGAGAGTGAACAATGAGCAGTTCTTC.

The rearrangement links TRBV6-6 to TRBJ1-1; 10 nucleotides agree with TRBD1. The CDR3 spans 17 residues. V lost 5 bases, J lost 1 base, and 10 bases stayed unmatched. The V gene's germline CDR1 is MNHNY and CDR2 SVGAGI (reference sequence). This CDR3 reads CASSRTTGGVTNTEAFF. The CDR3 nucleotides read TGTGCCAGCAGTCGAACGACAGGGGGCGTCACGAACACTGAAGCTTTCTTT.

This rearrangement joins TRBV28 to TRBJ1-1, with D tentatively TRBD1 (6 bases). The CDR3 is 16 amino acids. Trimming took off 3 bases at V and 3 bases at J, with 17 bases between the two ends. CDR1 is MDHEN, CDR2 SYDVKM, per germline. CDR3 DNA: TGTGCCAGCAGTTTGGCCAGGGACATATTGTACACTGAAGCTTTCTTT. Its protein product is CASSLARDILYTEAFF.

J is TRBJ2-7 and V is TRBV5-1; D not resolved. With 0 bases removed from V and 0 bases from J, the gap between germline ends came to 7 bases. The germline CDR1 and CDR2 sequences are SGHRS and YFSETQ. This CDR3 has 14 residues. The CDR3 sequence: CASSLDRYSYEQYF. DNA for the CDR3: TGCGCCAGCAGCTTGGACAGATACTCCTACGAGCAGTACTTC.

The rearrangement uses TRBV6-2 or TRBV6-3 and TRBJ2-7; 9 positions agree with TRBD2. This CDR3 has 15 residues. V shed 4 bases, J shed 7 bases, and the junction held 11 bases outside the gene matches. Germline CDR1 and CDR2: MNHEY and SVGEGT. CDR3: CASSSGTSSSGEQYF. For the CDR3, the DNA is TGTGCCAGCAGTTCCGGGACTAGCTCCTCGGGTGAGCAGTACTTC.

The rearrangement uses TRBV19 and TRBJ2-6; 9 bases are shared with TRBD1. Germline trimming cut 0 bases from V and 0 bases from J; bases unmatched to any gene: 6. The CDR3 covers 19 residues. Germline CDR1 reads LNHDA; CDR2 reads SQIVND (reference sequence). CDR3 in amino acids: CASSIDRTGVGSGANVLTF. DNA of the CDR3: TGTGCCAGTAGTATAGATCGGACAGGGGTGGGCTCTGGGGCCAACGTCCTGACTTTC.

The chain links TRBV28 to TRBJ2-7; 8 bases match TRBD2. CDR1 and CDR2 (germline): MDHEN, SYDVKM. CDR3 size: 15 residues. After removal of 2 bases from V and 4 bases from J, the junction contained 7 bases not matched to a gene. The CDR3 loop is CASSLGGGLRYEQYF. The DNA for the CDR3 is TGTGCCAGCAGTTTAGGCGGGGGGCTGAGGTACGAGCAGTACTTC.

V and J are TRBV7-8 and TRBJ2-2, with a tentative D call TRBD1 (6 bases). V was clipped by 4 bases and J by 5 bases, with 26 bases between them. The germline V gene has CDR1 SGHVS and CDR2 FQNEAQ. CDR3 length: 19 amino acids. The CDR3: CASSSKRDTHSPGTGELFF. Here the CDR3 DNA reads TGTGCCAGCAGCTCAAAACGGGACACGCACTCACCCGGAACCGGGGAGCTGTTTTTT.

This chain connects TRBV5-4 to TRBJ1-2; TRBD1 matches 7 bases. The V gene's germline CDR1 is SGHNT and CDR2 YYREEE (reference sequence). The V segment lost 4 bases and the J segment 4 bases; nucleotides outside the gene matches: 13. This CDR3 is 16 amino acids long. Written as DNA, the CDR3 is TGTGCCAGCAGCGCCCATACGGGACAGCACCTCTATGGCTACACCTTC. It translates to CASSAHTGQHLYGYTF.

This clone was detected a few times. V is TRBV6-5 and J is TRBJ1-3; D not certain. The CDR3 consists of 15 residues. The ends were cut back, 0 bases at V and 0 bases at J, with 6 bases in the middle. Germline CDR1 is MNHEY and CDR2 is SVGAGI. The CDR3 DNA reads as TGTGCCAGCAGTTACTCGTCGGTCTCTGGAAACACCATATATTTT. Its protein is CASSYSSVSGNTIYF.

The chain is built from TRBV10-3 and TRBJ2-1, with 9 nucleotides matching TRBD1. The junction had 12 bases not matched to a gene; V was cut back by 6 bases and J by 0 bases. CDR3 length: 18 amino acids. CDR1 is ENHRY, CDR2 SYGVKD, per germline. CDR3 nucleotide sequence: TGTGCCATCAGCTGGGACGGACAGGGGCTAAGCTCCTACAATGAGCAGTTCTTC. Encoded protein: CAISWDGQGLSSYNEQFF.

The rearrangement joins TRBV29-1 to TRBJ1-1; D gene ambiguous. V was clipped by 5 bases and J by 1 base, with 2 bases between them. The CDR3 covers 10 residues. Germline CDR1 and CDR2: SQVTM and ANQGSEA. The CDR3 DNA follows: TGCAGCGTTCAGAACACTGAAGCTTTCTTT. It translates to CSVQNTEAFF.

J is TRBJ2-7 and V is TRBV11-3, with 10 bases fitting TRBD1. This CDR3 region has 16 residues. V lost 5 bases and J lost 5; bases outside the gene matches: 12. Germline V lookup: CDR1 SGHNT, CDR2 YENEEA. Here the CDR3 reads CASSHLDRGRSNEQYF. The CDR3 DNA sequence: TGTGCCAGCAGCCACCTCGACAGGGGGCGCAGCAACGAGCAGTACTTC.

This clone was counted a single time. The rearrangement joins TRBV11-2 to TRBJ2-4; the match to TRBD1 covers 7 bases. CDR1 and CDR2 from the germline V gene are SGHAT and FQNNGV. Trimming at V came to 3 bases and at J to 8 bases, leaving 4 bases not matched to a gene. CDR3 length equals 13 residues. The CDR3 loop is CASSFTGADIQYF. The CDR3 bases are TGTGCCAGCAGCTTTACAGGGGCGGACATTCAGTACTTC.

The CDR3 DNA follows: TGTGCCAGCAGCACGACAGGGTCTACCTACGAGCAGTACTTC. Protein sequence: CASSTTGSTYEQYF. The chain carries TRBV28 and TRBJ2-7, with 7 bases lining up with TRBD1. The CDR3 contains 14 residues. Germline trimming cut 6 bases from V and 2 bases from J; bases unmatched to any gene: 7. Germline loops: CDR1 MDHEN, CDR2 SYDVKM.